This TCR beta chain was found in a study of blood T cells in healthy people across ages. Primers used in a second PCR of roughly 6 to 12 cycles were a sample-barcoded 5' primer and a J-beta primer mix. In TCRdb, the 5' RACE reads were re-called with MiXCR into one record per CDR3 protein. The data hold 1.5 million to 2 million distinct CDR3 sequences, with 28% observed a single time. The CDR3 is 10 residues long. Germline V gene lookup returns CDR1 SQVTM and CDR2 ANQGSEA. V lost 4 bases to trimming and J lost 7 bases, with 7 bases between them. The receptor was isolated from a woman aged 25-40 years in good health. The rearrangement links TRBV29-1 to TRBJ1-1; D unresolved. Sequencing input: blood. The CDR3 DNA is TGCAGCGTTGTGCAAGGTGAAGCTTTCTTT. Translated, it gives CSVVQGEAFF.